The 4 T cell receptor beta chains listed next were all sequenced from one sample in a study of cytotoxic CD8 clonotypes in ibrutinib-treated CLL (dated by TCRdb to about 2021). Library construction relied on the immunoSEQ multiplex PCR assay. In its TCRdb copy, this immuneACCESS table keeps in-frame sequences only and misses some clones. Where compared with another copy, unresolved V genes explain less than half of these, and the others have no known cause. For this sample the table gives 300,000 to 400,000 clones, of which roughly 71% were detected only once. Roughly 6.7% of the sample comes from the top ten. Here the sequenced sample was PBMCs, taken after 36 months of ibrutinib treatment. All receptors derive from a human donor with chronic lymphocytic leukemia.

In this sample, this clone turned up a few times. The CDR3 DNA sequence: TGTGCCAGCAGTTCCCACGGCGGGGGGTTCAGAGGGGAGCTGTTTTTT. Encoded protein: CASSSHGGGFRGELFF. The gene calls are TRBV27 and TRBJ2-2, with TRBD2 matching over 8 bases. The length of the CDR3 is 16 residues. V trimming: 4 bases; J trimming: 8 bases; junction bases outside the gene matches: 12. CDR1 MNHEY and CDR2 SMNVEV come from the germline V gene (reference sequence).

The CDR3 coding sequence is TGTGCCAGCAGCTTTTCACTACAAGGGGTTGGGGCCAACGTCCTGACTTTC. This encodes CASSFSLQGVGANVLTF. The chain couples TRBV5-6 to TRBJ2-6, with D perhaps TRBD1 (5 bases). The CDR3 sequence is 17 residues long. CDR1 and CDR2 from the germline V gene are SGHDT and YYEEEE. V shed 2 bases and J shed 3 bases, with 15 bases lying between them.

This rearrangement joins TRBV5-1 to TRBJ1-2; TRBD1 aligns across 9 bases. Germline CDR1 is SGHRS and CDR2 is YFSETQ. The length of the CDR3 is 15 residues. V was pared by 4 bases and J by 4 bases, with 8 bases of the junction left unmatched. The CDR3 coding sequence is TGCGCCAGCAGCCACTCCGGGACAGGGACCTATGGCTACACCTTC. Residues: CASSHSGTGTYGYTF. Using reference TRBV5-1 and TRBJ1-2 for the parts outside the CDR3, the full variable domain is KAGVTQTPRYLIKTRGQQVTLSCSPISGHRSVSWYQQTPGQGLQFLFEYFSETQRNKGNFPGRFSGRQFSNSRSEMNVSTLELGDSALYLCASSHSGTGTYGYTFGSGTRLTVV.

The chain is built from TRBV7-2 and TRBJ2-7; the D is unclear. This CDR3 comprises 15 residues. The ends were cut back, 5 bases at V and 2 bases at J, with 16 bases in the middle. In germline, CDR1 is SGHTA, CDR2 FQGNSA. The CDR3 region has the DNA TGTGCCAGCAGCGATACCGGGCGAGGCCCCTACGAGCAGTACTTC. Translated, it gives CASSDTGRGPYEQYF. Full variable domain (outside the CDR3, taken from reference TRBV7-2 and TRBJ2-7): GAGVSQSPSNKVTEKGKDVELRCDPISGHTALYWYRQSLGQGLEFLIYFQGNSAPDKSGLPSDRFSAERTGGSVSTLTIQRTQQEDSAVYLCASSDTGRGPYEQYFGPGTRLTVT.